This passage covers 10 T cell receptor beta chains from one sample sequenced in a study of CD4+ T cells in melanoma. Clones were read by immunoSEQ multiplex PCR, and TCRdb kept only the in-frame ones, dropping some. The table lists about 140,000 clones, 80% to 95% of them singletons. The origin of the receptors is a human donor with melanoma.

The chain links TRBV5-8 to TRBJ1-4; D remains unclear. CDR3 length: 13 residues. V was cut by 3 bases and J by 8 bases, with 11 bases left in between. Per germline, CDR1 SGHTS and CDR2 YDEGEE. Written as DNA, the CDR3 is TGTGCCAGCAGCTCGGACCGCGGGGAAAAACTGTTTTTT. Amino acids: CASSSDRGEKLFF. Combining the CDR3 with reference TRBV5-8 and TRBJ1-4 gives the whole variable domain EAGVTQSPTHLIKTRGQQATLRCSPISGHTSVYWYQQALGLGLQFLLWYDEGEERNRGNFPPRFSGRQFPNYSSELNVNALELEDSALYLCASSSDRGEKLFFGSGTQLSVL.

The J gene is TRBJ2-4, the V gene TRBV9, with 7 nucleotides matching TRBD2. The germline V gene has CDR1 SGDLS and CDR2 YYNGEE. Trimming removed 0 bases from V and 0 bases from J; junction bases left unmatched: 9. CDR3 length: 18 amino acids. CDR3 region: CASSVVRGFSLAKNIQYF. As DNA, the CDR3 is TGTGCCAGCAGCGTAGTGCGGGGGTTTTCCTTAGCCAAAAACATTCAGTACTTC.

This clone has a single count. The gene calls are TRBV7-3 and TRBJ2-3; no clear D gene. From germline, CDR1 is SGHTA and CDR2 FQGTGA. This CDR3 is 13 amino acids long. Trimming shortened V by 2 bases and J by 2 bases, and 5 bases separated the two germline ends. CDR3 amino acids: CASSLAYTDTQYF. The CDR3 DNA follows: TGTGCCAGCAGCTTAGCATACACAGATACGCAGTATTTT.

This rearrangement joins TRBV18 to TRBJ1-1, with 11 bases that match TRBD1. The CDR3 has 16 residues. Germline trimming cut 5 bases from V and 7 bases from J; bases unmatched to any gene: 12. Germline lookup yields CDR1 KGHSH and CDR2 LQKENI. DNA for the CDR3: TGTGCCAGCTCAAAAGGCCCCGGGACAGGGGGATATGAAGCTTTCTTT. This sequence encodes CASSKGPGTGGYEAFF.

This clone was counted between two and nine times. The chain combines TRBV10-3 with TRBJ1-1, with 7 bases matching TRBD1. CDR3 length equals 16 residues. Germline CDR1 is ENHRY and CDR2 is SYGVKD. V lost 2 bases to trimming and J lost 5 bases; unmatched junction nucleotides: 11. The DNA for the CDR3 is TGTGCCATCAGTGAGGGGAGGGGGCGAGGTGAAACTGAAGCTTTCTTT. It encodes CAISEGRGRGETEAFF.

To note about this clone: The junction and the germline gene differ at one end; a read error may be behind it. The chain recombines TRBV30 with TRBJ2-7; 10 bases are a match to TRBD1. This CDR3 region has 11 residues. Germline CDR1 GTSNPN, CDR2 SVGIG (reference sequence). DNA for the CDR3: TGTGCCTGGAATGACAGGGGGCGTGCAGTCTTC. Its translation is CAWNDRGRAVF.

This chain joins TRBV2 and TRBJ1-1, with D unresolved. The V end lost 6 bases, the J end lost 5 bases, and 16 bases lay between the germline ends. This CDR3 has 14 residues. Germline V lookup: CDR1 SNHLY, CDR2 FYNNEI. CDR3 residues: CASRTNRLGTEAFF. CDR3 in DNA: TGTGCCAGCAGGACAAACCGTCTGGGTACTGAAGCTTTCTTT.

The J gene is TRBJ1-4, the V gene TRBV5-1, with 7 positions matching TRBD1. The CDR3 contains 13 residues. Germline loops: CDR1 SGHRS, CDR2 YFSETQ. V lost 7 bases, J lost 7 bases, and 7 bases stayed unmatched. CDR3: CASGQVVGEKLFF. In nucleotides, the CDR3 is TGCGCCAGCGGACAGGTGGTGGGTGAAAAACTGTTTTTT.

The CDR3 DNA reads TGCGCCAGCAGCGTCGGAGACCCGGCTAACTATGGCTACACCTTC. Translation gives CASSVGDPANYGYTF. The chain employs TRBV5-1 and TRBJ1-2; D call uncertain. The CDR3 has 15 amino acids. The V gene's germline CDR1 is SGHRS and CDR2 YFSETQ. Trimming removed 4 bases from V and 0 bases from J, with 13 bases in between.

V and J are TRBV9 and TRBJ2-5; D tentatively reads TRBD1 or TRBD2 (5 bases each). The germline CDR1 and CDR2 sequences are SGDLS and YYNGEE. Trimming shortened V by 0 bases and J by 5 bases, and 11 bases separated the two germline ends. This CDR3 region has 14 residues. The CDR3 loop is CASSVVGVGETQYF. For the CDR3, the DNA is TGTGCCAGCAGCGTAGTGGGGGTAGGCGAGACCCAGTACTTC.